The TCR beta chain under discussion was sequenced for a study of shared clonotypes between healthy human individuals. About the research overall: In total, the donors were a couple of women and a few men aged 18 to 49. Per-donor plates numbered three CD4 naive, three CD4 memory, two CD8 naive and one CD8 memory.

This clone has only one observation. Its antigen remains unidentified. Samples underwent the assay at deep level. The protocol was immunoSEQ multiplex PCR, while the TCRdb copy is restricted to in-frame clones and leaves out a portion. The repertoire holds 2 million to 2.5 million clones, 85% to 95% seen once, with 0.1% to 0.15% in the top ten. Whole-study findings and limits: About 5.2% was the fraction of naive CD4 clonotypes found shared across several donors.

Germline lookup yields CDR1 SGHAT and CDR2 FQNNGV. CDR3 size: 14 residues. The V end was cut by 8 bases, the J end by 0 bases, with 12 bases between. Specimen: naive CD4+ T cells sorted from blood. This sample's subset: CD45RA+ positively selected. The rearrangement joins TRBV11-2 to TRBJ2-3, with D maybe TRBD1 (6 bases). This TCR derives from a man aged 18 to 30 in good health. The CDR3 here is CASGTFVSTDTQYF. In DNA, the CDR3 is TGTGCCAGCGGGACATTCGTTAGCACAGATACGCAGTATTTT.